This T cell receptor beta chain was retrieved from a study of control samples from healthy donors and cancer patients. The germline CDR1 and CDR2 sequences are MNHEY and SVGAGI. The CDR3 totals 13 residues. V shed 10 bases and J shed 2 bases, with 14 bases lying between them. Clones were read by immunoSEQ multiplex PCR, and TCRdb kept only the in-frame ones, dropping some. The sample lists 150,000 to 170,000 clones; approximately 94% were seen once. The rearrangement uses TRBV6-5 and TRBJ1-2, with D unresolved. This receptor was identified in a man in his forties or fifties in good health. Sequencing was carried out using blood. As DNA, the CDR3 is TGTGCCACCAAAACCCCCTCGAACTATGGCTACACCTTC. The encoded protein is CATKTPSNYGYTF.